The 6 T cell receptor beta chains below were found in one sample sequenced in a study of blood T cell repertoires in COVID-19 (dated by TCRdb to 2018 to 2021). Libraries were built with the immunoSEQ multiplex PCR assay. The immuneACCESS repertoire file appears here via TCRdb, limited to in-frame rearrangements. These files lack a portion of the clones; in checked studies, under half of the deficit traces to unresolved V genes, and the cause of the others is not known. Counted in this sample were just over 75,000 clones; 75% to 90% of them appeared once. The top ten constitute 4.5% to 7% of the sample. The sequenced material came from peripheral blood. The source of these receptors is a man between 60 and 75 years old with active or convalescent COVID-19.

The count of this clone is one. The chain recombines TRBV6-6 with TRBJ1-4; 7 bases map to TRBD1. CDR3 length: 14 residues. V lost 7 bases and J lost 7; bases outside the gene matches: 9. The germline V gene encodes CDR1 MNHNY and CDR2 SVGAGI (reference sequence). CDR3 nucleotide sequence: TGTGCCAGCATTCAAACAGGGGTTAGTGAAAAACTGTTTTTT. Protein product: CASIQTGVSEKLFF.

The CDR3 here is CASSSRPGQRGYTF. CDR3 nucleotides: TGCGCCAGCAGCTCTAGACCGGGACAGCGTGGCTACACCTTC. This sequence joins TRBV4-3 and TRBJ1-2; 7 nucleotides agree with TRBD1. V shed 5 bases and J 7 bases; nucleotides not matched to a gene: 10. Germline CDR1 is LGHNA and CDR2 is YSLEER. There are 14 residues in the CDR3.

The CDR3 DNA sequence: TGTGCCAGCAGCTTGGCCGGTGGAAACACCATATATTTT. This translates into CASSLAGGNTIYF. The J gene is TRBJ1-3, the V gene TRBV5-6; no firm D call. CDR1 and CDR2 (germline): SGHDT, YYEEEE. The CDR3 has 13 amino acids. Trimming cost V 0 bases and J 3 bases, with 4 bases left between them.

V and J are TRBV9 and TRBJ2-7, with 8 bases aligning to TRBD1. The J segment lost 4 bases and the V segment lost 4 bases, leaving 19 bases of the junction unmatched. There are 18 residues in the CDR3. Germline V gives CDR1 SGDLS, CDR2 YYNGEE. CDR3 coding DNA: TGTGCCAGCAGCCCATCGGGGACAGGCAGCACCTCCTTTTACGAGCAGTACTTC. This codes for CASSPSGTGSTSFYEQYF.

V usage is TRBV6-5 and J usage is TRBJ2-5; 8 bases line up with TRBD1. CDR1 is MNHEY, CDR2 SVGAGI, per germline. The CDR3 length is 16 residues. Trimming cost V 0 bases and J 4 bases; bases outside gene matches: 7. CDR3 amino acids: CASSYSGQGARETQYF. CDR3 nucleotides: TGTGCCAGCAGTTACTCTGGGCAGGGGGCGCGAGAGACCCAGTACTTC.

The V gene is TRBV5-4, the J gene TRBJ2-5; TRBD2 aligns across 7 bases. CDR1 SGHNT and CDR2 YYREEE come from the germline V gene (reference sequence). Losses at the gene ends were 3 bases for V and 1 base for J; bases not matched to a gene: 6. This CDR3 spans 15 amino acids. CDR3 region: CASSSRGVGQETQYF. The CDR3 coding sequence is TGTGCCAGCAGCTCCCGGGGGGTGGGCCAAGAGACCCAGTACTTC.